This is a list of T cell receptor beta chains from one sample in a study of cytomegalovirus exposure and HLA in healthy donors. This table comes from immunoSEQ multiplex PCR, and its TCRdb copy is limited to in-frame clones, with some not included. Seen here are over 200,000 clones, 85% to 90% observed once, and the top ten hold roughly 1%. Sample: PBMCs. These TCRs come from a woman aged 18-29 years in good health and CMV-seronegative. Each CDR3 is given with its conserved first and last residue. The D gene is left open where the match is weak. Expanded clones are given a class, and other clones once, few, many or no size at all.

TRBJ2-1 | NA | 14 | TRBD2 | TRBV7-9 | CASSSPGRADEQFF | TGTGCCAGCAGCTCGCCCGGGAGGGCCGATGAGCAGTTCTTC
TRBJ1-3 | once | 15 | TRBD1 | TRBV6-1 | CASSTGTASGNTIYF | TGTGCCAGCAGTACCGGGACAGCCTCTGGAAACACCATATATTTT
TRBJ1-2 | NA | 14 | NA | TRBV18 | CASLPQGQGYGYTF | TGTGCCAGCTTACCCCAGGGCCAAGGCTATGGCTACACCTTC
TRBJ2-3 | once | 15 | TRBD2 | TRBV5-1 | CASSLAAGGRDTQYF | TGCGCCAGCAGCTTGGCCGCGGGAGGCCGGGATACGCAGTATTTT
TRBJ1-4 | NA | 14 | NA | TRBV4-3 | CASSPRQVKEKLFF | TGCGCCAGCAGCCCCCGACAGGTTAAAGAAAAACTGTTTTTT
TRBJ2-5 | NA | 14 | NA | TRBV5-1 | CASSSGQIGETQYF | TGCGCCAGCAGCTCTGGACAGATAGGAGAGACCCAGTACTTC
TRBJ2-1 | few | 16 | TRBD2 | TRBV11-2 | CASSSRHTSGGNEQFF | TGTGCCAGCAGCTCCCGACATACTTCGGGGGGAAATGAGCAGTTCTTC
TRBJ2-7 | NA | 14 | NA | TRBV29-1 | CSVEIQGLSYEQYF | TGCAGCGTTGAAATCCAGGGGCTCTCCTACGAGCAGTACTTC
TRBJ2-7 | NA | 15 | TRBD1 | TRBV2 | CASRWPQGQHHEQYF | TGTGCCAGCAGGTGGCCCCAGGGACAGCATCACGAGCAGTACTTC
TRBJ2-7 | NA | 15 | NA | TRBV27 | CASSFYGQLPYEQYF | TGTGCCAGCAGTTTTTACGGACAGTTACCGTACGAGCAGTACTTC
TRBJ1-6 | NA | 14 | NA | TRBV7-2 | CASSLNSGGSPLHF | TGTGCCAGCAGCTTAAACTCGGGGGGGTCACCCCTCCACTTT
TRBJ2-2 | NA | 16 | TRBD2 | TRBV9 | CASSPRTSVGTGELFF | TGTGCCAGCAGCCCTAGGACTAGCGTGGGCACCGGGGAGCTGTTTTTT
TRBJ1-2 | NA | 13 | NA | TRBV30 | CAWSADTSYGYTF | TGTGCCTGGAGTGCAGACACTTCCTATGGCTACACCTTC
TRBJ2-2 | NA | 16 | TRBD2 | TRBV10-2 | CASSGGSGSRTGELFF | TGCGCCAGCAGTGGCGGTAGCGGGAGTCGGACCGGGGAGCTGTTTTTT
TRBJ2-5 | NA | 15 | TRBD2 | TRBV7-2 | CASSRLAGGMETQYF | TGTGCCAGCAGCCGACTAGCGGGGGGCATGGAGACCCAGTACTTC
TRBJ2-3 | NA | 15 | NA | TRBV7-6 | CASSRRGGNTDTQYF | TGTGCCAGCAGCCGTAGGGGGGGTAACACAGATACGCAGTATTTT
TRBJ1-3 | NA | 16 | NA | TRBV5-1 | CASSRLDSSSGNTIYF | TGCGCCAGCAGCCGACTAGATTCATCCTCTGGAAACACCATATATTTT
TRBJ1-1 | NA | 12 | NA | TRBV6-4 | CASSDGGTGAFF | TGTGCCAGCAGTGACGGCGGGACGGGAGCTTTCTTT
TRBJ1-1 | once | 15 | NA | TRBV7-2 | CASSLGQALDTEAFF | TGTGCCAGCAGCTTAGGCCAGGCCTTGGACACTGAAGCTTTCTTT
TRBJ1-6 | NA | 14 | NA | TRBV4-1 | CASKQGSYNSPLHF | TGCGCCAGCAAACAGGGCTCCTATAATTCACCCCTCCACTTT
TRBJ1-2 | NA | 14 | NA | TRBV29-1 | CSVEDLDRGYGYTF | TGCAGCGTTGAAGACCTTGACAGAGGTTATGGCTACACCTTC
TRBJ1-4 | NA | 15 | NA | TRBV18 | CASSLPRRVGEKLFF | TGTGCCAGCTCACTACCGAGGAGGGTCGGAGAAAAACTGTTTTTT
TRBJ2-6 | few | 17 | NA | TRBV4-3 | CASSQASGFSGANVLTF | TGCGCCAGCAGCCAAGCCAGCGGATTCTCTGGGGCCAACGTCCTGACTTTC
TRBJ2-3 | NA | 17 | TRBD2 | TRBV4-1 | CASKGTSGRRVTDTQYF | TGCGCCAGCAAAGGGACTAGCGGGAGAAGGGTCACAGATACGCAGTATTTT
TRBJ2-7 | few | 14 | NA | TRBV15 | CATSRGKQGYEQYF | TGTGCCACCAGCAGGGGCAAACAGGGATACGAGCAGTACTTC
TRBJ1-4 | NA | 14 | NA | TRBV10-2 | CASSDRARNEKLFF | TGCGCCAGCAGTGATCGAGCTAGGAATGAAAAACTGTTTTTT
TRBJ1-5 | NA | 15 | NA | TRBV6-5 | CASSPDTGLGQPQHF | TGTGCCAGCAGCCCCGATACAGGGTTGGGTCAGCCCCAGCATTTT
TRBJ2-5 | NA | 16 | TRBD2 | TRBV7-2 | CASSLRASGGEETQYF | TGTGCCAGCAGCTTAAGGGCTAGCGGGGGCGAAGAGACCCAGTACTTC
TRBJ1-2 | few | 14 | NA | TRBV15 | CATSRDKASYGYTF | TGTGCCACCAGCAGAGATAAAGCGTCCTATGGCTACACCTTC
TRBJ1-2 | NA | 17 | NA | TRBV4-3 | CASSQVLGRGGNYGYTF | TGCGCCAGCAGCCAAGTTCTGGGACGAGGGGGTAACTATGGCTACACCTTC
TRBJ2-3 | NA | 14 | NA | TRBV7-9 | CASSLGERGDTQYF | TGTGCCAGCAGCTTAGGCGAGCGCGGCGATACGCAGTATTTT
TRBJ1-2 | NA | 17 | NA | TRBV7-2 | CASGPLGPGLLSYGYTF | TGTGCCAGCGGCCCACTGGGCCCTGGACTGCTCTCATATGGCTACACCTTC
TRBJ2-1 | NA | 14 | NA | TRBV27 | CASSVAGLYNEQFF | TGTGCCAGCAGTGTAGCAGGGCTCTACAATGAGCAGTTCTTC
TRBJ1-2 | NA | 14 | NA | TRBV7-9 | CASSLARQGYGYTF | TGTGCCAGCAGCTTAGCGCGCCAGGGGTATGGCTACACCTTC
TRBJ1-1 | NA | 13 | NA | TRBV5-5 | CASSLYRNTEAFF | TGTGCCAGCAGCTTGTACAGGAACACTGAAGCTTTCTTT
TRBJ2-3 | NA | 16 | NA | TRBV18 | CASSPLGLRGTDTQYF | TGTGCCAGCTCACCACTCGGGTTGCGGGGCACAGATACGCAGTATTTT
TRBJ1-3 | NA | 14 | NA | TRBV29-1 | CSATPRGSGNTIYF | TGCAGCGCCACCCCCAGGGGCTCTGGAAACACCATATATTTT